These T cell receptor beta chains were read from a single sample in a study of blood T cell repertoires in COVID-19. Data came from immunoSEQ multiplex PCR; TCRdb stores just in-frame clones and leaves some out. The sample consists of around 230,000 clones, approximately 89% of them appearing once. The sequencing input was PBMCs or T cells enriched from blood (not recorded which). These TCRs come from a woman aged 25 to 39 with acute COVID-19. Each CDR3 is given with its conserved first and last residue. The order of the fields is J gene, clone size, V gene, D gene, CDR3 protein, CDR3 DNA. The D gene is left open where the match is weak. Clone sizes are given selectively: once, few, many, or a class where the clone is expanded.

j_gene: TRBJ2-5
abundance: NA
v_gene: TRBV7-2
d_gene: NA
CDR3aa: CASRTRGAGETQYF
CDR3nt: TGTGCCAGCAGGACCAGGGGGGCGGGGGAGACCCAGTACTTC

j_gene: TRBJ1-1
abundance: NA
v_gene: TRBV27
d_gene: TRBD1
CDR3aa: CASSLDRKNTEAFF
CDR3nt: TGTGCCAGCAGTCTGGACAGGAAGAACACTGAAGCTTTCTTT

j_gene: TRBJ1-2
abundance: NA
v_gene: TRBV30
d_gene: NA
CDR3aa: CAWRSGSSYGYTF
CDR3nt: TGTGCCTGGAGGTCCGGGTCTAGCTATGGCTACACCTTC

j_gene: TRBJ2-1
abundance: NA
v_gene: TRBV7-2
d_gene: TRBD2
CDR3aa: CASSLSTSGVFYEQFF
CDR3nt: TGTGCCAGCAGCTTATCGACTAGCGGGGTTTTCTATGAGCAGTTCTTC

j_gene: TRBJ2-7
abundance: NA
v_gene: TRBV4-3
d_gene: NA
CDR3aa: CASSQDRGTYEQYF
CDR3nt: TGCGCCAGCAGCCAAGATAGGGGAACCTACGAGCAGTACTTC

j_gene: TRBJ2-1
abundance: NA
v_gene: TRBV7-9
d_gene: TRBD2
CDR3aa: CASSPLTSLNEQFF
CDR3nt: TGTGCCAGCAGCCCTCTGACTAGCCTCAATGAGCAGTTCTTC

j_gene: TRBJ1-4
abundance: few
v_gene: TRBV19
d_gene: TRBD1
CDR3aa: CASSAPREGGEKLFF
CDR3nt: TGTGCCAGTAGTGCCCCAAGGGAAGGGGGCGAAAAACTGTTTTTT

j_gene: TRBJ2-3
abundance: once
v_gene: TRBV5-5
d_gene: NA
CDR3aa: CASSSQDRSDTQYF
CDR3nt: TGTGCCAGCAGCTCCCAGGACAGAAGCGATACGCAGTATTTT

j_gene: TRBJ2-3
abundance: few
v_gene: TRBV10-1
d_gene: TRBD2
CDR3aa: CASSESGGARTQYF
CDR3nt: TGCGCCAGCAGTGAATCGGGGGGGGCAAGGACGCAGTATTTT

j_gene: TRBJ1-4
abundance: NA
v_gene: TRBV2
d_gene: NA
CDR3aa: CASGVQGQPNEKLFF
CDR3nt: TGTGCCAGTGGGGTGCAAGGACAGCCTAATGAAAAACTGTTTTTT

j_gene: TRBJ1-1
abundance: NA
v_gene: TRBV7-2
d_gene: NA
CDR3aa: CASSFSGNTEAFF
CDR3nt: TGTGCCAGCAGCTTTTCAGGGAACACTGAAGCTTTCTTT

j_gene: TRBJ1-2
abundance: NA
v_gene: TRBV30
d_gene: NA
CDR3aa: CAWSAGNYGYTF
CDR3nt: TGTGCCTGGAGTGCAGGGAACTATGGCTACACCTTC

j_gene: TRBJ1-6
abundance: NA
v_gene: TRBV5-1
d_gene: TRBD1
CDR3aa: CASSFSSTGETSPLHF
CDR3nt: TGCGCCAGCAGCTTTTCCAGTACAGGGGAAACCTCACCCCTCCACTTT

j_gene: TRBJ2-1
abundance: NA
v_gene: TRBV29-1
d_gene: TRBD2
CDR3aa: CSVGLAGRNEQFF
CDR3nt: TGCAGCGTTGGCCTAGCGGGGCGGAATGAGCAGTTCTTC

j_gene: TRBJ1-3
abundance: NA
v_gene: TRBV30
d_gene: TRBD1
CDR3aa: CAWSTGQAGNTIYF
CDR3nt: TGTGCCTGGAGTACGGGACAGGCAGGAAACACCATATATTTT

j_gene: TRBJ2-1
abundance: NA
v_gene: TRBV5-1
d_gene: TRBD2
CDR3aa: CASRFQTSGDNEQFF
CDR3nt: TGCGCCAGCCGGTTCCAGACTAGCGGGGACAATGAGCAGTTCTTC